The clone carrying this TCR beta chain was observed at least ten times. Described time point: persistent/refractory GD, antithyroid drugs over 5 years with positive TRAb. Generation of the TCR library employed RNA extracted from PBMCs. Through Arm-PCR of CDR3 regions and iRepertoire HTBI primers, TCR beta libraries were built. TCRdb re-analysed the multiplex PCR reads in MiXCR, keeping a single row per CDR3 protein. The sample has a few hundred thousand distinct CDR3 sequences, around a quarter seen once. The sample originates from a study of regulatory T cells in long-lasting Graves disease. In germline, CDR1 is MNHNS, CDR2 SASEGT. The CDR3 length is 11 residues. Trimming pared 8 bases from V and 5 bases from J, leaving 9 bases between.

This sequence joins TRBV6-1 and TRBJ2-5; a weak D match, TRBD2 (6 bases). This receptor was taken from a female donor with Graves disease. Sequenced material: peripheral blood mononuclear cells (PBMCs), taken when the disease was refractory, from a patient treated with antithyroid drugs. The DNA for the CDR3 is TGTGCCAGCCGGGAGTGGGAGACCCAGTACTTC. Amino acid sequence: CASREWETQYF.